Sequencing of this T cell receptor beta chain was carried out in a study of OX40 agonist ivuxolimab in advanced cancers. Comments on this clone: Its target is unknown.

CDR1 and CDR2 (germline): SQVTM, ANQGSEA. Trimming cost V 6 bases and J 1 base; bases outside gene matches: 13. This CDR3 has 16 residues. Clones were read by immunoSEQ multiplex PCR, and TCRdb kept only the in-frame ones, dropping some. The data show 30,000 to 45,000 clones, more than 75% seen once. General study points: Doses of 0.1 to 3.0 mg/kg were accompanied by clonal expansion of CD4+ and CD8+ blood T cells by week 6.

The sequences come from CD4+ or CD8+ T cells sorted from blood, collected in a trial of the OX40 agonist ivuxolimab. The clonotype originates from an adult with an advanced solid tumor such as melanoma, head and neck, liver or kidney cancer. The rearrangement uses TRBV29-1 and TRBJ1-2; 8 nucleotides agree with TRBD1. CDR3: CSVFAASDRDNYGYTF. The CDR3 DNA follows: TGCAGCGTCTTCGCGGCCTCGGACAGGGATAACTATGGCTACACCTTC.